These T cell receptor beta chains were read from a single sample in a study of blood T cell repertoires in COVID-19. Libraries were prepared by immunoSEQ multiplex PCR; TCRdb keeps only in-frame clonotypes and omits some of them. The table includes approximately 68,000 clones, around 80% detected once. Material for sequencing was peripheral blood. The receptor set was obtained from a human donor in a cohort sampled during active COVID-19. The CDR3 runs from the conserved cysteine through the conserved F or W. A D gene is named only where the DNA matches it firmly. Expanded clones get a size class; other rows say once, few or many, or leave the size out.

clone size	D gene	V gene	J gene	CDR3 length	CDR3 protein	CDR3 DNA
once	-	TRBV7-9	TRBJ1-1	15	CASSPRGNMNTEAFF	TGTGCCAGCAGCCCAAGGGGGAACATGAACACTGAAGCTTTCTTT
-	TRBD1	TRBV10-3	TRBJ2-7	17	CAIRDRGSGVSDYEQYF	TGTGCCATCAGGGACAGGGGATCGGGAGTAAGCGACTACGAGCAGTACTTC
many	-	TRBV30	TRBJ2-5	14	CAWIKRGAPETQYF	TGTGCCTGGATCAAACGGGGAGCCCCAGAGACCCAGTACTTC
-	-	TRBV6-5	TRBJ2-7	14	CAGSMTGTSYEQYF	TGTGCCGGAAGTATGACAGGAACCTCCTACGAGCAGTACTTC
-	-	TRBV6-5	TRBJ2-5	13	CASSRDYQETQYF	TGTGCCAGCAGCCGGGACTACCAAGAGACCCAGTACTTC
-	-	TRBV3-1/TRBV3-2	TRBJ2-7	14	CASSRGTRDYEQYF	TGTGCCAGCAGCCGCGGGACGAGGGATTACGAGCAGTACTTC
-	TRBD1	TRBV12-3/TRBV12-4	TRBJ1-4	13	CASRDRADEKLFF	TGTGCCAGCAGGGACAGGGCCGATGAAAAACTGTTTTTT
-	-	TRBV7-9	TRBJ2-2	15	CASSPPGAATGELFF	TGTGCCAGCAGCCCGCCAGGGGCTGCCACCGGGGAGCTGTTTTTT
-	TRBD2	TRBV28	TRBJ2-7	18	CASSSASGSTATRYEQYF	TGTGCCAGCAGTTCGGCTAGCGGGAGTACAGCAACCCGCTACGAGCAGTACTTC
-	-	TRBV21-1	TRBJ1-1	15	CASSRGGGPNTEAFF	TGTGCCAGCAGCCGTGGCGGGGGCCCAAACACTGAAGCTTTCTTT
-	-	TRBV5-8	TRBJ1-2	17	CASSVNNRAWLTDGYTF	TGTGCCAGCAGCGTCAACAACAGGGCTTGGCTTACGGATGGCTACACCTTC
-	-	TRBV28	TRBJ1-1	13	CASSLQLTSQAFF	TGTGCCAGCAGTTTACAACTTACTTCGCAAGCTTTCTTT
-	-	TRBV6-1	TRBJ1-6	15	CASSEAGREGSPLHF	TGTGCCAGCAGTGAAGCGGGTCGGGAAGGATCACCCCTCCACTTT
-	TRBD1	TRBV4-3	TRBJ2-3	16	CASSQQGARGTDTQYF	TGCGCCAGCAGCCAGCAGGGGGCGCGAGGCACAGATACGCAGTATTTT
-	TRBD2	TRBV6-2/TRBV6-3	TRBJ2-4	16	CASSYDPAGGENIQYF	TGTGCCAGCAGTTACGACCCAGCGGGAGGTGAGAACATTCAGTACTTC
-	TRBD1	TRBV7-8	TRBJ1-1	15	CASSLEILGTGEAFF	TGTGCCAGCAGCTTAGAAATATTAGGGACAGGGGAAGCTTTCTTT
-	TRBD1	TRBV7-8	TRBJ1-1	13	CASSQAGGTEAFF	TGTGCCAGCAGCCAGGCAGGGGGCACTGAAGCTTTCTTT
-	TRBD1	TRBV19	TRBJ1-1	14	CASSIPGTGIEAFF	TGTGCCAGTAGTATTCCCGGGACAGGGATTGAAGCTTTCTTT
-	TRBD2	TRBV9	TRBJ2-1	20	CASSNRLGLAGGWSYNEQFF	TGTGCCAGCAGCAACCGTTTGGGACTAGCGGGAGGGTGGTCCTACAATGAGCAGTTCTTC
-	TRBD1	TRBV14	TRBJ1-1	13	CASGTGAYTEAFF	TGTGCCAGCGGAACAGGGGCGTACACTGAAGCTTTCTTT
-	TRBD2	TRBV7-2	TRBJ2-5	16	CASSPGGGGGRYTQYF	TGTGCCAGCAGCCCCGGAGGCGGGGGGGGGAGGTATACCCAGTACTTC
few	-	TRBV7-9	TRBJ1-2	14	CASSPTGSNYGYTF	TGTGCCAGCAGCCCGACAGGTTCTAACTATGGCTACACCTTC
-	TRBD2	TRBV28	TRBJ2-7	16	CASTNYGTSGSYEQYF	TGTGCCAGCACCAATTATGGGACTAGCGGGAGTTACGAGCAGTACTTC
-	-	TRBV6-5	TRBJ2-5	12	CASSRTVGTQYF	TGTGCCAGCAGTCGGACAGTGGGGACCCAGTACTTC
-	TRBD1	TRBV28	TRBJ2-3	15	CASSSQRQGGNTQYF	TGTGCCAGCAGTTCCCAGAGACAGGGGGGGAATACGCAGTATTTT
-	-	TRBV18	TRBJ1-1	14	CASSDSGITTEAFF	TGTGCCAGCTCGGACTCCGGTATCACCACTGAAGCTTTCTTT
-	TRBD2	TRBV7-8	TRBJ2-1	15	CASRNRAGGWDEQFF	TGTGCCAGCAGGAACCGAGCGGGAGGATGGGATGAGCAGTTCTTC